The next 3 T cell receptor beta chains were all read from a single sample in a study of cytomegalovirus exposure and HLA in healthy donors. Both 60 Vbeta primers and 13 Jbeta primers went into the PCR. Sequenced by immunoSEQ multiplex PCR; TCRdb stores in-frame clones only, minus some. This repertoire includes some 200,000 clones. Sequencing was carried out using PBMCs. All receptors derive from a girl aged 2 to 10 in good health and CMV-seropositive.

The rearrangement uses TRBV5-1 and TRBJ2-3; 8 bases align to TRBD2. The CDR3 sequence is 18 residues long. Looked up from germline, CDR1 is SGHRS and CDR2 is YFSETQ. V was clipped by 0 bases and J by 3 bases; unmatched bases: 12. The CDR3 reads CASSLAPTGTRNTDTQYF. Here the CDR3 DNA reads TGCGCCAGCAGCTTGGCGCCGACCGGGACTAGAAATACAGATACGCAGTATTTT.

The genes are TRBV15 and TRBJ2-7, with 10 nucleotides matching TRBD2. CDR1 is LNHNV and CDR2 is YYDKDF in the germline V gene (reference sequence). CDR3 length: 16 amino acids. Trimming at V came to 1 base and at J to 4 bases, leaving 7 bases not matched to a gene. CDR3 protein: CATSRAAGGMPYEQYF. The CDR3 DNA reads TGTGCCACCAGCAGAGCAGCGGGAGGGATGCCATACGAGCAGTACTTC.

The chain joins TRBV30 to TRBJ2-7, with D perhaps matching TRBD2 (5 bases). Germline CDR1 GTSNPN, CDR2 SVGIG (reference sequence). The CDR3 extends over 12 amino acids. Trimming cost V 2 bases and J 6 bases, with 11 bases left between them. The CDR3 DNA reads TGTGCCTGGAGTACACGGGGAGCCGAGCAGTACTTC. Translation: CAWSTRGAEQYF.